The table lists the clone carrying this TCR beta chain with a few counts. Its antigen is unknown. Diagnoses were established using clinical symptoms, serum thyroxine and TRAb, thyroid ultrasound and orbital computed tomography. This sample holds PBMCs from less than 11 ml fresh peripheral blood. Germline loops: CDR1 SGHVS, CDR2 FQNEAQ. The CDR3 is 16 amino acids. The V and J ends lost 7 bases and 0 bases respectively, with 17 bases between them. RNA transcripts served as the template for amplifying TCR beta CDR3 regions. RT-PCR in the first round (using the HTBI primer set) targeted the TCR CDR3. TCRdb re-analysed the multiplex PCR reads in MiXCR, keeping a single row per CDR3 protein. The data show about 640,000 distinct CDR3 sequences, about a fifth seen once. The data belong to a study of T cells in Graves' hyperthyroidism and ophthalmopathy. About the research overall: Peripheral blood was collected at initial diagnosis, before any treatment.

Study-wide results and limits: Using 13 V-J features, a model discriminated ophthalmopathy from stable hyperthyroidism.

The chain joins TRBV7-8 to TRBJ2-3, with a weak D call TRBD1 (6 bases). Sample: blood. The TCR originated in a man in his thirties or forties with Graves' ophthalmopathy. The DNA of the CDR3 is TGTGCCAGCATCCTCATAGCAGGGGCTAGCACAGATACGCAGTATTTT. Its translation is CASILIAGASTDTQYF.